The 8 T cell receptor beta chains listed next were all sequenced from one sample in a study of CD8 T cells in Susac syndrome. RNA totalling about 0.45 to 1 ug underwent reverse transcription with random hexamers. TCRdb independently ran MiXCR on the immunoSEQ multiplex PCR reads; one entry per CDR3 protein. The sample records 200,000 or so distinct CDR3 sequences, around 93% being singletons. Sequenced sample: CD8+ T cells from PBMCs. All receptors derive from a human donor with Susac syndrome.

The sample holds one count of this clonotype. CDR3 in DNA: TGTGCCAGCAGCCAGGATGTTCGGGGGACGAACACCGGGGAGCTGTTTTTT. Protein sequence: CASSQDVRGTNTGELFF. The chain joins TRBV3-1 to TRBJ2-2, with D possibly matching TRBD2 (6 bases). Germline-derived CDR1 and CDR2 are LGHDT and YNNKEL (reference sequence). V lost 3 bases and J 0 bases, leaving 14 bases between the germline ends. CDR3 size: 17 residues.

The chain couples TRBV28 to TRBJ2-7; 10 nucleotides line up with TRBD1. The CDR3 has 15 amino acids. Germline-derived CDR1 and CDR2 are MDHEN and SYDVKM. V lost 3 bases and J lost 7; bases outside the gene matches: 9. The CDR3 bases are TGTGCCAGCAGTTTGAACCGGGACAGGGGCTGGGAGCAGTACTTC. Amino acids: CASSLNRDRGWEQYF.

This clonotype came up a few times. The genes are TRBV12-3 or TRBV12-4 and TRBJ1-5; D uncertain. The CDR3 is made up of 11 amino acids. V dropped 2 bases and J dropped 6 bases, with 2 bases sitting between them. The DNA of the CDR3 is TGTGCCAGCAGTTTATCTCAGCCCCAGCATTTT. It yields the protein CASSLSQPQHF.

The chain is built from TRBV27 and TRBJ1-1; D remains unclear. V dropped 4 bases and J dropped 0 bases, with 6 bases sitting between them. The length of the CDR3 is 13 residues. Per germline, CDR1 MNHEY and CDR2 SMNVEV (reference sequence). The CDR3 sequence: CASSYSLNTEAFF. In DNA form, the CDR3 reads TGTGCCAGCAGTTACAGTCTGAACACTGAAGCTTTCTTT.

In its sample, this clonotype was seen once. The J gene is TRBJ1-1, the V gene TRBV9; 7 nucleotides line up with TRBD1. V was clipped by 4 bases and J by 1 base; unmatched bases: 7. CDR3 length: 15 residues. Germline CDR1 SGDLS, CDR2 YYNGEE. This CDR3 reads CASSPGGGRNTEAFF. The CDR3 DNA reads as TGTGCCAGCAGCCCAGGGGGGGGACGGAACACTGAAGCTTTCTTT.

The V gene is TRBV3-1, the J gene TRBJ2-5, with D tentatively TRBD1 (5 bases). The CDR3 sequence is 13 residues long. The V end lost 8 bases, the J end lost 2 bases, and 12 bases lay between the germline ends. Germline V gene data show CDR1 as LGHDT and CDR2 as YNNKEL (reference sequence). This chain's CDR3 is CASADNPQETQYF. For the CDR3, the DNA is TGTGCCAGCGCGGACAACCCACAAGAGACCCAGTACTTC.

The chain recombines TRBV13 with TRBJ2-1; D is ambiguous. The CDR3 consists of 14 residues. The germline gives CDR1 PRHDT, CDR2 FYEKMQ (reference sequence). V lost 3 bases and J lost 5, with 11 bases in between. The CDR3 region is CASSFRSEDNEQFF. CDR3 in DNA: TGTGCCAGCAGCTTTAGGTCCGAGGACAATGAGCAGTTCTTC.

V gene TRBV29-1 combines with J gene TRBJ2-1; the match to TRBD1 covers 7 bases. The CDR3 totals 12 residues. The ends lost 4 bases at V and 7 bases at J; junction bases unmatched: 4. Per the germline V gene, CDR1 is SQVTM and CDR2 is ANQGSEA. The CDR3 loop reads CSVAEQGNEQFF. Written as DNA, the CDR3 is TGCAGCGTTGCTGAACAGGGGAATGAGCAGTTCTTC.